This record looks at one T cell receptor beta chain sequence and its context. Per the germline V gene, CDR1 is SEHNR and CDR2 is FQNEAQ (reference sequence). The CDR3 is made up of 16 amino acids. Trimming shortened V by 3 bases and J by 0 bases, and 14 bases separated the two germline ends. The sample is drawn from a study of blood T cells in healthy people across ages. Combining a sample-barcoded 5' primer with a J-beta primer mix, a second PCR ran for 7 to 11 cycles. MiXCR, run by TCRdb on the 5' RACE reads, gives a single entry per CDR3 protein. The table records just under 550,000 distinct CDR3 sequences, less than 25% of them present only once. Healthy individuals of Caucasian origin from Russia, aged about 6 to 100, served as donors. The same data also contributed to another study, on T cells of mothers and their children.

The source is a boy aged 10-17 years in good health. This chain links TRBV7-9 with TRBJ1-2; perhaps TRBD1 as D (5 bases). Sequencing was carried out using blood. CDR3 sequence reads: CASSLAGGRSNYGYTF. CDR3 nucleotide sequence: TGTGCCAGCAGCTTGGCCGGGGGTCGATCTAACTATGGCTACACCTTC.